This T cell receptor beta chain emerged from a study of cytomegalovirus exposure and HLA in healthy donors. This clone was recorded a few times. Use of 60 Vbeta and 13 Jbeta primers characterized the PCR. Sequencing used immunoSEQ multiplex PCR; TCRdb keeps in-frame clones, though not all of them. This sample yields 150,000 to 160,000 clones, of which 85% are seen a single time; about 2.3% belongs to the top ten. From germline, CDR1 is LGHNA and CDR2 YNFKEQ. The CDR3 is 14 amino acids. The V end was cut by 4 bases, the J end by 5 bases, with 12 bases between. Sequenced material: PBMCs. This sequence joins TRBV4-2 and TRBJ2-1, with D possibly TRBD2 on 6 matching bases. The sequence was collected from a woman aged 18 to 35 in good health and CMV-seronegative. The CDR3 nucleotides are TGTGCCAGCAGCCTCCGGGAGAGCCACAATGAGCAGTTCTTC. Protein sequence: CASSLRESHNEQFF.